This entry concerns a single T cell receptor beta chain. The record originates from a study of T cell responses to AZD1222 COVID-19 vaccine. The CDR3 is 13 residues long. In germline, CDR1 is SEHNR, CDR2 FQNEAQ (reference sequence). V was clipped by 3 bases and J by 1 base, with 6 bases between them. Sequenced by immunoSEQ multiplex PCR; TCRdb stores in-frame clones only, minus some. The sample yields roughly 140,000 clones, roughly nine tenths seen once. This chain joins TRBV7-9 and TRBJ1-1, with no clear D. The specimen comprised peripheral blood, sampled on day 0 of AZD1222 vaccination. This clonotype was obtained from an adult in good health. The CDR3 DNA is TGTGCCAGCAGCTTTAACCAGAACACTGAAGCTTTCTTT. Residues: CASSFNQNTEAFF.